The clone carrying this T cell receptor beta chain has a single count. Profiling relied on immunoSEQ multiplex PCR, and the TCRdb table lists in-frame clones only, not all of them. The sample holds 39,000 or so clones, more than 85% seen once. This specimen belongs to a study of lymphopenia after photon versus proton radiotherapy. Germline V lookup: CDR1 SGHRS, CDR2 YFSETQ. This CDR3 is built from 14 residues. V gave up 5 bases and J gave up 1 base; unmatched junction bases: 4. The rearrangement uses TRBV5-1 and TRBJ2-5; TRBD1 aligns across 8 bases. This TCR derives from a man aged 55-75 years with cholangiocarcinoma. The sequencing here drew on peripheral blood, taken from a patient treated with photon-based radiotherapy. CDR3 sequence reads: CASRTGATQETQYF. Written as DNA, the CDR3 is TGCGCCAGCAGGACAGGGGCAACCCAAGAGACCCAGTACTTC.